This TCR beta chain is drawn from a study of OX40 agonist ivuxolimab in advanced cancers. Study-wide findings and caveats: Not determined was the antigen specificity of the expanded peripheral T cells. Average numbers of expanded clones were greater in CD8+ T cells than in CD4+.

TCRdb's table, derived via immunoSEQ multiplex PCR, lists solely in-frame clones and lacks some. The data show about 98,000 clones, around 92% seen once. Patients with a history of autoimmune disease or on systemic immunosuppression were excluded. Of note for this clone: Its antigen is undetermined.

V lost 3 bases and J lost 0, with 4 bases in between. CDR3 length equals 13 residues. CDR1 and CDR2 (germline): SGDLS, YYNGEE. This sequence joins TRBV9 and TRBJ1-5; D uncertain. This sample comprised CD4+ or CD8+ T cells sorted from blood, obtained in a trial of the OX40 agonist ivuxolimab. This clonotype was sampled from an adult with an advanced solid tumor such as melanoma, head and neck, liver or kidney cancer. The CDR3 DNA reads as TGTGCCAGCAGCGCGTATAGCAATCAGCCCCAGCATTTT. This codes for CASSAYSNQPQHF. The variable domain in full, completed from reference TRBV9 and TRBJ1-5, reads DSGVTQTPKHLITATGQRVTLRCSPRSGDLSVYWYQQSLDQGLQFLIQYYNGEERAKGNILERFSAQQFPDLHSELNLSSLELGDSALYFCASSAYSNQPQHFGDGTRLSIL.